This entry lists 13 T cell receptor beta chains sequenced from one sample in a study of blood T cell repertoires in COVID-19. TCRdb's copy holds only in-frame clones and misses some; the assay was immunoSEQ multiplex PCR. The table records 200,000 to 300,000 clones, 87% of them present only once. Input material: peripheral blood. The origin of the receptors is a woman in her forties who had recovered from COVID-19.

This sequence joins TRBV21-1 and TRBJ1-1; TRBD1, the table's D call, lacks a check against the DNA. TRBV21-1 is flagged as a pseudogene. CDR3 size: 15 residues. CDR3 loop: CASSRFRGENTEAFF. CDR3 in DNA: TGTGCCAGCAGCAGGTTCAGGGGGGAAAACACTGAAGCTTTCTTT.

The J gene is TRBJ1-2, the V gene TRBV12-3 or TRBV12-4; D remains unclear. Trimming shortened V by 6 bases and J by 2 bases, and 7 bases separated the two germline ends. The CDR3 extends over 12 amino acids. The CDR3 DNA is TGTGCCAGCAGCCTAACGAACTATGGCTACACCTTC. Residues: CASSLTNYGYTF.

This clone appeared once. This chain uses TRBV10-3 with TRBJ2-3; 10 nucleotides match TRBD1. CDR3 length: 17 amino acids. Trimming cost V 3 bases and J 5 bases; bases outside gene matches: 11. Germline CDR1 ENHRY, CDR2 SYGVKD. CDR3 nucleotide sequence: TGTGCCATCAGTGACTTCGACGGGACAGGGGTTCGAGATACGCAGTATTTT. It yields the protein CAISDFDGTGVRDTQYF.

This clone has just a few counts. The J gene is TRBJ1-2, the V gene TRBV13; tentative D call: TRBD1 (5 bases). CDR1 PRHDT and CDR2 FYEKMQ come from the germline V gene (reference sequence). Trimming took off 9 bases at V and 7 bases at J, with 21 bases between the two ends. There are 14 residues in the CDR3. The DNA of the CDR3 is TGTGCCAGTAAGGGTCGAGGGCAGGGAGGTGGCTACACCTTC. The encoded protein is CASKGRGQGGGYTF.

The chain combines TRBV6-1 with TRBJ1-1, with no clear D. From germline, CDR1 is MNHNS and CDR2 SASEGT. V lost 2 bases and J 4 bases, leaving 8 bases between the germline ends. The CDR3 sequence is 13 residues long. CDR3 sequence (DNA): TGTGCCAGCAGTGAAACAACCTCCACTGAAGCTTTCTTT. Its translation: CASSETTSTEAFF.

The rearrangement links TRBV12-5 to TRBJ1-1; D is perhaps TRBD1 (6 bases). The CDR3 runs 13 residues. V was cut by 1 base and J by 7 bases, with 10 bases left in between. In germline, CDR1 is LGHNT, CDR2 FRNRAP. This chain's CDR3 is CASGLEQGLEAFF. The CDR3 coding sequence is TGTGCTAGTGGTTTGGAACAGGGTCTTGAAGCTTTCTTT.

The sample holds a few counts of this clone. The chain recombines TRBV28 with TRBJ1-5; TRBD1 matches at 11 bases. CDR3 length: 16 amino acids. From germline, CDR1 is MDHEN and CDR2 SYDVKM. The trim removed 5 bases at V and 6 bases at J, leaving 9 bases unmatched. The CDR3 is CASSPTGQGEGQPQHF. CDR3 nucleotide sequence: TGTGCCAGCAGTCCAACGGGACAGGGGGAGGGTCAGCCCCAGCATTTT.

With respect to this clone: Different DNA sequences within this sample yield the same CDR3. The chain uses TRBV5-1 and TRBJ1-1; the D gene is possibly TRBD1 (5 bases). Germline CDR1 SGHRS, CDR2 YFSETQ. The V end lost 0 bases, the J end lost 5 bases, and 8 bases lay between the germline ends. This CDR3 has 13 amino acids. The CDR3 DNA is TGCGCCAGCAGCTTGGCAGGGTCTACTGAAGCTTTCTTT. Encoded protein: CASSLAGSTEAFF.

Notes on this clone: The sample carries other DNA sequences with the same CDR3. The chain carries TRBV6-5 and TRBJ1-5; 7 positions agree with TRBD1. V was pared by 4 bases and J by 4 bases, with 10 bases of the junction left unmatched. This CDR3 region has 16 residues. Germline CDR1 is MNHEY and CDR2 is SVGAGI. The CDR3 region is CASSSRQGGSNQPQHF. CDR3 DNA sequence: TGTGCCAGCAGTTCCCGCCAGGGGGGATCGAATCAGCCCCAGCATTTT.

The chain employs TRBV6-2 or TRBV6-3 and TRBJ2-7, with D possibly matching TRBD2 (6 bases). The CDR3 spans 14 residues. With 4 bases removed from V and 2 bases from J, the gap between germline ends came to 12 bases. Germline CDR1 and CDR2: MNHEY and SVGEGT. For the CDR3, the DNA is TGTGCCAGCAGTTGGGGGGACCGGACCTACGAGCAGTACTTC. It encodes CASSWGDRTYEQYF.

The J gene is TRBJ1-4, the V gene TRBV6-1; the D gene is possibly TRBD1 (6 bases). V shed 0 bases and J shed 7 bases, with 24 bases lying between them. This CDR3 is 19 amino acids long. CDR1 is MNHNS and CDR2 is SASEGT in the germline V gene. The CDR3 spells CASSEALPVSLRGSEKLFF. The CDR3 bases are TGTGCCAGCAGTGAAGCGCTTCCGGTTTCGCTGAGGGGGAGTGAAAAACTGTTTTTT.

This chain connects TRBV5-5 to TRBJ1-1, with D uncertain. The CDR3 has 15 amino acids. Per the germline V gene, CDR1 is SGHKS and CDR2 is YYEKEE (reference sequence). The V gene lost 4 bases and the J gene lost 4 bases, with 17 bases spanning the gap. The CDR3 region is CASSQRNPSGTEAFF. In DNA, the CDR3 is TGTGCCAGCAGCCAGCGGAACCCTTCGGGCACTGAAGCTTTCTTT.

The CDR3 spells CASSPSGQGGSGELFF. The CDR3 DNA sequence: TGCGCCAGCAGCCCTAGTGGACAGGGAGGCTCCGGGGAGCTGTTTTTT. The chain combines TRBV5-1 with TRBJ2-2; 8 nucleotides match TRBD1. J gave up 6 bases and V 4 bases, and 11 bases lay outside the gene matches. Germline V gives CDR1 SGHRS, CDR2 YFSETQ. The CDR3 has 16 residues. Looking up the rest from reference TRBV5-1 and TRBJ2-2 gives the full variable domain: KAGVTQTPRYLIKTRGQQVTLSCSPISGHRSVSWYQQTPGQGLQFLFEYFSETQRNKGNFPGRFSGRQFSNSRSEMNVSTLELGDSALYLCASSPSGQGGSGELFFGEGSRLTVL.